Listed below are T cell receptor beta chains from one sample, sequenced in a study of T cell repertoires in cytomegalovirus infection. TCRdb re-analysed the reads in MiXCR, keeping a single row per CDR3 protein. The sample holds approximately 910,000 distinct CDR3 sequences, around 31% seen once. For these receptors, no antigen is known. Sequenced here: cultured CD8+ T cells from PBMCs, sampled from culture after CMV antigen stimulation. These receptors all come from a human donor in good health (CMV status not recorded). Some clones in this sample may be carry-over from other donors' samples. Each CDR3 is given with its conserved first and last residue. A D gene is named only where the DNA matches it firmly. Clone size is shown for a subset of rows, as once, few, many or a class of expanded clone.

clone_size,v_call,j_call,d_call,cdr3_nt,cdr3_aa
.,TRBV7-2,TRBJ1-2,.,TGTGCCAGCAGCTTAGCGGACGGGGCTTGGGACTATGGCTACACCTTC,CASSLADGAWDYGYTF
.,TRBV6-5,TRBJ1-2,.,TGTGCCAGCATCCAACGGGGACGCACAGCCGATGGCTACACCTTC,CASIQRGRTADGYTF
few,TRBV12-3/TRBV12-4,TRBJ2-1,TRBD2,TGTGCCAGCAGGCGAACCGGGACTACCCCTACTGATGAGCAGTTCTTC,CASRRTGTTPTDEQFF
.,TRBV25-1,TRBJ1-2,TRBD1,TGTGCCAGCAGTGAATCGGGGACAGGAGATAACTATGGCTACACCTTC,CASSESGTGDNYGYTF
few,TRBV29-1,TRBJ2-2,TRBD1,TGCAGCGCTTTCACAGGGGTCGGGGAGCTGTTTTTT,CSAFTGVGELFF
many,TRBV7-6,TRBJ2-7,TRBD1,TGTGCCAGCAGCTTAGGGACAGGCACGAGCTCCTACGAGCAGTACTTC,CASSLGTGTSSYEQYF
.,TRBV9,TRBJ2-3,TRBD2,TGTGCCAGCAGCTATGTAGCGGGGGCCGGGGATACGCAGTATTTT,CASSYVAGAGDTQYF
once,TRBV7-9,TRBJ1-3,TRBD1,TGTGCCAGCAGCTCCCCGGGGACAGGGGTTGGAAACACCATATATTTT,CASSSPGTGVGNTIYF
.,TRBV6-1,TRBJ2-1,TRBD2,TGTGCCGGGACTAGCGGGGGGATTGAGCAGTTCTTC,CAGTSGGIEQFF
.,TRBV9,TRBJ1-2,.,TGTGCCAGCAGCGACAGGGATTACTATGGCTACACCTTC,CASSDRDYYGYTF
.,TRBV29-1,TRBJ1-4,.,TGCAGCGCCGAGGTTTTGGGTTCAAATGATGAAAAACTGTTTTTT,CSAEVLGSNDEKLFF
.,TRBV19,TRBJ2-5,.,TGTGCCAGTAGTGCCCTTTTGGCGATACCTCAAGAGACCCAGTACTTC,CASSALLAIPQETQYF
.,TRBV6-1,TRBJ1-2,.,TGTGCCAGCGGAGTTTATGCTAACTATGGCTACACCTTC,CASGVYANYGYTF
.,TRBV25-1,TRBJ1-1,.,TGTGCCAGCAGTGCTCCACCAGGATTTGCTGAAGCTTTCTTT,CASSAPPGFAEAFF
few,TRBV6-5,TRBJ2-5,.,TGTGCCAGCAGTTACTCGGTGGGGGAAACCCTGGAAAAGGAGACCCAGTACTTC,CASSYSVGETLEKETQYF